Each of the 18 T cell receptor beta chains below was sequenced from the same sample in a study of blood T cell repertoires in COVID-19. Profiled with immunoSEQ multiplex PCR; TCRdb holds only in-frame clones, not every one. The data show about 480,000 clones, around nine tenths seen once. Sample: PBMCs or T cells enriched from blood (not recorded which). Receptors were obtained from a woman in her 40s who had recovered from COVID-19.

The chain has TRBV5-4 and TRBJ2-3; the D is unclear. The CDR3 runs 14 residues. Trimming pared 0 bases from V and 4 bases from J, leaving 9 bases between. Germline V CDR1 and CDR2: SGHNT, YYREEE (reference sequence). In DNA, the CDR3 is TGTGCCAGCAGCTTGGGATGGCAGGCAGATACGCAGTATTTT. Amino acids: CASSLGWQADTQYF.

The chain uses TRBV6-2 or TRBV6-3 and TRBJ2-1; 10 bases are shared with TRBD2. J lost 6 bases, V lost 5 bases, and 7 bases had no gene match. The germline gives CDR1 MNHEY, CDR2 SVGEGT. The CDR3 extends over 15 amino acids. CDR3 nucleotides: TGTGCCAGCAGTGAGTCGGGACTAGCGCTCAATGAGCAGTTCTTC. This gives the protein CASSESGLALNEQFF.

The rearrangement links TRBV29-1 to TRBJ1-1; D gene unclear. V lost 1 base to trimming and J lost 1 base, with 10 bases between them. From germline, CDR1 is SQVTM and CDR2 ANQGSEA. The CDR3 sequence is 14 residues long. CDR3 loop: CSVEAPGGNTEAFF. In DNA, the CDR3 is TGCAGCGTTGAAGCACCGGGAGGGAACACTGAAGCTTTCTTT.

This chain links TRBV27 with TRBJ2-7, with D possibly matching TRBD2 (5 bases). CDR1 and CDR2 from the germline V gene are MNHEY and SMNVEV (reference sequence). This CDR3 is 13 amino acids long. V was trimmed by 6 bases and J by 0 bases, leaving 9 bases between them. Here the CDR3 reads CASSGGYSYEQYF. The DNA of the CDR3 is TGTGCCAGCAGCGGAGGCTACTCCTACGAGCAGTACTTC.

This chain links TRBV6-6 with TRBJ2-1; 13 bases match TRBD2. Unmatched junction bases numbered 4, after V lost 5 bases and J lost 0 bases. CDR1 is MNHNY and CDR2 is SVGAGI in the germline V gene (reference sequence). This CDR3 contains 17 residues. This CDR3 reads CASSPRTSGSSYNEQFF. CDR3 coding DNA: TGTGCCAGCAGTCCACGGACTAGCGGGAGCTCCTACAATGAGCAGTTCTTC.

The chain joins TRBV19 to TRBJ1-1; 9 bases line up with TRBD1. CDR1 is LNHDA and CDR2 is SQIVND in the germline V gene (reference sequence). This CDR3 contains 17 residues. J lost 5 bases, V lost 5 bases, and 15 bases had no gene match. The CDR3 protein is CASSPWPGQGGGTEAFF. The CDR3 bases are TGTGCCAGTAGTCCGTGGCCGGGACAGGGAGGGGGAACTGAAGCTTTCTTT.

CDR3 sequence: CASSTSFRQGLAGTYEQYF. Here the CDR3 DNA reads TGTGCCAGTAGTACCAGTTTCAGACAAGGACTAGCGGGAACCTACGAGCAGTACTTC. The chain is built from TRBV19 and TRBJ2-7; 12 bases align to TRBD2. J lost 2 bases, V lost 4 bases, and 15 bases had no gene match. Germline CDR1 reads LNHDA; CDR2 reads SQIVND (reference sequence). CDR3 size: 19 residues.

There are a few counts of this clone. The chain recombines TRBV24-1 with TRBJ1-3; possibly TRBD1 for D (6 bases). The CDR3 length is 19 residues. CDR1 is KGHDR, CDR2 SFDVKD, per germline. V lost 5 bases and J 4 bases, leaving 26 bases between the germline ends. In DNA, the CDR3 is TGTGCCACCAGTGCCAACTCGGGGGGCAGAGGCAGGTCCGGAAACACCATATATTTT. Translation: CATSANSGGRGRSGNTIYF.

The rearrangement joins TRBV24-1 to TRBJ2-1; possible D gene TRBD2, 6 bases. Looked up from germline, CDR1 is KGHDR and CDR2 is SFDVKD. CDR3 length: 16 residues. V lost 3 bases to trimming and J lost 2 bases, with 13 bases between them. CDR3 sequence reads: CATSDMSEGPYNEQFF. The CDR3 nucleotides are TGTGCCACCAGTGATATGTCGGAGGGGCCCTACAATGAGCAGTTCTTC.

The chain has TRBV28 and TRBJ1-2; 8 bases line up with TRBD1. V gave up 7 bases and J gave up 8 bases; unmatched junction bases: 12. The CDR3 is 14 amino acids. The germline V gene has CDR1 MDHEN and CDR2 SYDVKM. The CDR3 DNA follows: TGTGCCAGCAATACTCTCAGGGGGCGACTCGGCTACACCTTC. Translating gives CASNTLRGRLGYTF.

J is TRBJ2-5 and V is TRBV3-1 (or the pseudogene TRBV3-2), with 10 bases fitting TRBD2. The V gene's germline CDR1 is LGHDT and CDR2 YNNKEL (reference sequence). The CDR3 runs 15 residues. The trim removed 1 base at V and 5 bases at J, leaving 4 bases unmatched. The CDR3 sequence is CASSQGGLARETQYF. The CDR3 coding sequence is TGTGCCAGCAGCCAAGGGGGACTAGCGAGGGAGACCCAGTACTTC.

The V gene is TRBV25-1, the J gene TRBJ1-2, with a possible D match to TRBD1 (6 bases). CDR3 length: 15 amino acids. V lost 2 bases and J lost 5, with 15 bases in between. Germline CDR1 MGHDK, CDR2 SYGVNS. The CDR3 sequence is CASSEGPNRDYGYTF. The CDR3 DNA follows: TGTGCCAGCAGTGAAGGCCCCAACAGGGATTATGGCTACACCTTC.

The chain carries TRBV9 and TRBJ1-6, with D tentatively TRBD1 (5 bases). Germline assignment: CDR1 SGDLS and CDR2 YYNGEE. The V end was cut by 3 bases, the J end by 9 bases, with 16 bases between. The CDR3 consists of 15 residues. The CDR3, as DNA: TGTGCCAGCAGCGGGCAGGGCGGCTCGGGTTCACCCCTCCACTTT. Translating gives CASSGQGGSGSPLHF.

The CDR3: CAWSALSGYEQYF. CDR3 DNA: TGTGCCTGGAGTGCCTTATCGGGCTACGAGCAGTACTTC. This chain links TRBV30 with TRBJ2-7; D is unresolved. The CDR3 runs to 13 residues. Germline CDR1 is GTSNPN and CDR2 is SVGIG (reference sequence). Trimming stripped 1 base from V and 3 bases from J, with 10 bases between.

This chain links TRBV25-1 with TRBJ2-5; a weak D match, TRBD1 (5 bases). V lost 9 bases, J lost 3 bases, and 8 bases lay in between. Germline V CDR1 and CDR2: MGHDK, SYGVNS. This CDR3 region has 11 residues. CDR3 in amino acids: CASQGEETQYF. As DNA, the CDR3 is TGTGCCAGTCAGGGCGAAGAGACCCAGTACTTC. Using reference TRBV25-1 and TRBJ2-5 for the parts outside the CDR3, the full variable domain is EADIYQTPRYLVIGTGKKITLECSQTMGHDKMYWYQQDPGMELHLIHYSYGVNSTEKGDLSSESTVSRIRTEHFPLTLESARPSHTSQYLCASQGEETQYFGPGTRLLVL.

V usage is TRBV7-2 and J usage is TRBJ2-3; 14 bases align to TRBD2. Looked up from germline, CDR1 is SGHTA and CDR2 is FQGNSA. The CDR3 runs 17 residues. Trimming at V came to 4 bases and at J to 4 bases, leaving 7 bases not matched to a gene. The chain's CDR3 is CASSSQRLAGGADTQYF. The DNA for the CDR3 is TGTGCCAGCAGCTCCCAAAGACTAGCGGGGGGGGCAGATACGCAGTATTTT.

The CDR3 is CASSSGGVHNEQFF. The CDR3, as DNA: TGTGCCAGCAGTTCCGGCGGGGTCCACAATGAGCAGTTCTTC. The V and J genes are TRBV6-5 and TRBJ2-1, with D possibly being TRBD2 (6 bases). The CDR3 spans 14 residues. V lost 4 bases, J lost 5 bases, and 12 bases lay in between. Germline V gene data show CDR1 as MNHEY and CDR2 as SVGAGI.

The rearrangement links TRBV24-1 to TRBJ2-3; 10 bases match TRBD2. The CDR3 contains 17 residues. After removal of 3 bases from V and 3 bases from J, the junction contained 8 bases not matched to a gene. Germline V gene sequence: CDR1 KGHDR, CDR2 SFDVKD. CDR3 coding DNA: TGTGCCACCAGTGATCCCCGGGGACTAGCGAGAACAGATACGCAGTATTTT. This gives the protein CATSDPRGLARTDTQYF.